A selection of T cell receptor beta chains follows, all from one sample in a study of blood T cells in healthy people across ages. From the 5' RACE reads, TCRdb called clonotypes with MiXCR, one entry per CDR3 protein. The sample includes around 1,000,000 distinct CDR3 sequences, under 30% of them seen just once. These data were also reused for a study on T cells of mothers and their children.

Input material: blood. These receptor sequences come from a girl between 2 and 10 years old in good health. Each CDR3 is given without its conserved first and last residue.

>TRBV29-1|TRBJ1-1
SVVGDHQNTEAF
>TRBV29-1|TRBJ1-6
SAQEANSPLH
>TRBV7-9|TRBJ1-3
ASSSRTGNTIY
>TRBV28|TRBJ2-1
ASLSAGCNEQF
>TRBV7-8|TRBJ1-3
ASSLGLNTIY
>TRBV12-3/TRBV12-4|TRBJ2-1
ASSLEHGGTNEQF
>TRBV27|TRBJ2-5
ASSPGTSGRETQY
>TRBV29-1|TRBJ1-4
SVFRQGSEKLF
>TRBV29-1|TRBJ2-1
SVASSDEQF
>TRBV11-2|TRBJ2-5
ASSLDPRLAGIETQY
>TRBV5-6|TRBJ2-5
ASSQGGADQETQY
>TRBV28|TRBJ1-1
ASRTPGVVATEAF
>TRBV5-1|TRBJ2-7
ASRPSGSCEQY
>TRBV27|TRBJ1-2
ATFQGHGYT
>TRBV27|TRBJ2-5
ASSESLGGPTFYEQH
>TRBV4-1|TRBJ2-5
ASSQERLGTSPKETQY
>TRBV20-1|TRBJ2-1
SARKRVNNEQF
>TRBV7-9|TRBJ1-2
ASSLSGGIGYGYT
>TRBV14|-
ASSPLGLPYEQF
>TRBV25-1|TRBJ2-5
ASSEASLLEERY
>TRBV10-3|TRBJ2-2
AIRDGTPAAGELF
>TRBV5-5|TRBJ2-7
ASSQRDRDPRQY
>TRBV4-1|TRBJ2-1
ASSQEGRIEQF
>TRBV20-1|TRBJ2-5
SAPPMGIQETQY
>TRBV28|-
ASRDRAYEQY
>TRBV11-2|TRBJ1-2
ASSLLGAGDYGYT
>TRBV27|-
ASSYPGLAGDEQF
>TRBV7-3|TRBJ2-5
ASSLPQAPGGETQY
>TRBV13|TRBJ2-5
ASSSDAGETQY
>TRBV20-1|TRBJ2-1
SARGLAGHRHNEQF
>TRBV20-1|TRBJ2-3
SAPWTSGSLADTQY
>TRBV14|-
ASSHLVGFAEQF
>TRBV6-6|TRBJ2-1
ASSRYYNEQF
>TRBV12-5|-
ASGSDSGGAFYEQY
>TRBV28|TRBJ2-3
ASSLVGGRHTQY
>TRBV12-3/TRBV12-4|TRBJ1-4
ASSPLATNEKLF
>TRBV15|TRBJ2-3
ATSRDHSTDTQY
>TRBV5-5|TRBJ2-7
ASSITGGWGEQY
>TRBV20-1|TRBJ2-6
SASKGGTSGRNGGFLT
>TRBV5-1|TRBJ2-3
ASSFSGGERDTQY
>TRBV19|TRBJ2-3
ASSQYSGGYTDTQY
>TRBV14|TRBJ1-5
ASSQGGQGGSWNQPQH
>TRBV5-5|TRBJ2-7
ASSFIGHDEQY
>TRBV6-1|TRBJ1-2
ASRSWGTLTGNYGYT
>TRBV2|TRBJ2-5
ASMQVGGGETQY
>TRBV11-2|-
ASSTRTGARGETQY
>TRBV6-5|TRBJ2-1
ASSLPKSSYNEQF